The 9 T cell receptor beta chains below all came from one sample that was sequenced in a study of PD-L1 blockade in urothelial cancer. Time point meaning: peripheral blood 6 weeks after treatment start. Data came from immunoSEQ multiplex PCR; TCRdb stores just in-frame clones and leaves some out. The data hold about 120,000 clones, with around 88% observed a single time. This material consisted of PBMCs, taken around atezolizumab (anti-PD-L1) treatment. The receptors were gathered from a man aged 55 to 70 with urothelial cancer.

J is TRBJ2-5 and V is TRBV30; D is possibly TRBD2 (5 bases). This CDR3 region has 13 residues. Trimming pared 0 bases from V and 2 bases from J, leaving 7 bases between. CDR1 is GTSNPN and CDR2 is SVGIG in the germline V gene (reference sequence). Written as DNA, the CDR3 is TGTGCCTGGAGTGTAGCGGCTCAAGAGACCCAGTACTTC. Its translation: CAWSVAAQETQYF.

V and J are TRBV29-1 and TRBJ2-7; D may be TRBD2 (6 bases). V was shortened by 2 bases and J by 3 bases, with 8 bases between the two germline ends. Germline CDR1 and CDR2: SQVTM and ANQGSEA. This CDR3 comprises 12 residues. CDR3 amino acids: CSVELANYEQYF. CDR3 nucleotide sequence: TGCAGCGTTGAACTAGCGAACTACGAGCAGTACTTC.

The V call is TRBV27, the J call TRBJ1-5; D might be TRBD1 (5 bases). The CDR3 runs to 15 residues. V was trimmed by 1 base and J by 6 bases, leaving 13 bases between them. The germline V gene has CDR1 MNHEY and CDR2 SMNVEV (reference sequence). The CDR3 sequence: CASSLLGGEGQPQHF. CDR3 nucleotide sequence: TGTGCCAGCAGTTTATTGGGAGGGGAGGGTCAGCCCCAGCATTTT.

The V and J genes are TRBV19 and TRBJ1-3; 8 nucleotides agree with TRBD1. The V gene's germline CDR1 is LNHDA and CDR2 SQIVND (reference sequence). The junction had 8 bases not matched to a gene; V was cut back by 6 bases and J by 4 bases. The CDR3 extends over 15 amino acids. The CDR3 bases are TGTGCCAGTAGGAGACAGGGGATCGAGGGAAACACCATATATTTT. This codes for CASRRQGIEGNTIYF.

The V gene is TRBV18, the J gene TRBJ1-1; D uncertain. Trimming removed 2 bases from V and 6 bases from J, with 16 bases in between. The germline CDR1 and CDR2 sequences are KGHSH and LQKENI. This CDR3 region has 15 residues. The CDR3 region has the DNA TGTGCCAGCTCACCAAATGACATGGTCTGGGCTGAAGCTTTCTTT. This encodes CASSPNDMVWAEAFF.

In DNA, the CDR3 is TGTGCCAGCAGCTCGGGGTTGGAGACCCAGTACTTC. It is translated as CASSSGLETQYF. The chain links TRBV9 to TRBJ2-5; D is perhaps TRBD2 (5 bases). CDR1 and CDR2 (germline): SGDLS, YYNGEE. The CDR3 covers 12 residues. Trimming stripped 4 bases from V and 5 bases from J, with 9 bases between.

The chain is built from TRBV29-1 and TRBJ2-1, with 7 positions matching TRBD1. The junction had 3 bases not matched to a gene; V was cut back by 4 bases and J by 0 bases. CDR1 is SQVTM, CDR2 ANQGSEA, per germline. The CDR3 length is 14 residues. The CDR3 DNA reads as TGCAGCGTTGGCGCAGGGGGCTCCTACAATGAGCAGTTCTTC. Its protein product is CSVGAGGSYNEQFF.

V is TRBV7-2 and J is TRBJ1-4; D not certain. Trimming removed 1 base at V and 8 bases at J, with 17 bases between. In germline, CDR1 is SGHTA, CDR2 FQGNSA. The CDR3 is 16 amino acids. The DNA of the CDR3 is TGTGCCAGCAGCTTAGTCCCGCTGGTGGCGGGGGAAAAACTGTTTTTT. The encoded protein is CASSLVPLVAGEKLFF.

V gene TRBV9 combines with J gene TRBJ2-1, with D unresolved. This CDR3 is built from 16 residues. Germline assignment: CDR1 SGDLS and CDR2 YYNGEE. The V gene lost 0 bases and the J gene lost 3 bases, with 13 bases spanning the gap. CDR3 nucleotide sequence: TGTGCCAGCAGCGTAGGGGCCCCGCCCTACTACAATGAGCAGTTCTTC. Encoded protein: CASSVGAPPYYNEQFF.